A selection of T cell receptor beta chains follows, all from one sample in a study of blood T cell repertoires in COVID-19. The method was immunoSEQ multiplex PCR; TCRdb's version includes in-frame clones alone and lacks a portion of them. The sample carries 200,000 to 300,000 clones, about 91% recorded once. The sample taken for sequencing was PBMCs or T cells enriched from blood (not recorded which). The receptors come from a middle-aged woman with acute COVID-19. Each CDR3 is given with its conserved first and last residue. Each record gives: V gene, D gene, J gene, clone size, CDR3 protein, CDR3 DNA. D genes are given only for firm matches. The listing skips clone size in some rows; elsewhere it reads once, few, many or a size class.

TRBV29-1	.	TRBJ2-2	.	CSARTPSTGELFF	TGCAGCGCCCGGACACCAAGCACCGGGGAGCTGTTTTTT
TRBV24-1	.	TRBJ2-1	.	CATSDLMRGSSYNEQFF	TGTGCCACCAGTGATTTGATGCGGGGAAGCTCCTACAATGAGCAGTTCTTC
TRBV6-1	TRBD2	TRBJ2-2	.	CASSANRDYSNTGELFF	TGTGCCAGCAGTGCAAACCGGGACTACTCGAACACCGGGGAGCTGTTTTTT
TRBV2	.	TRBJ1-2	.	CASSAQPESGYTF	TGTGCCAGCAGTGCACAGCCCGAGAGTGGCTACACCTTC
TRBV19	TRBD2	TRBJ2-1	.	CASSISLAGGWNEQFF	TGTGCCAGTAGTATTTCCCTAGCGGGAGGTTGGAATGAGCAGTTCTTC
TRBV5-6	.	TRBJ1-5	.	CASSTQGEPYQPQHF	TGTGCCAGCAGCACACAGGGTGAGCCGTATCAGCCCCAGCATTTT
TRBV14	.	TRBJ1-4	.	CASSQDRTPTFF	TGTGCCAGCAGCCAAGACCGGACTCCGACTTTCTTT
TRBV5-5	.	TRBJ1-3	.	CASSLTAGSGNTIYF	TGTGCCAGCAGCTTGACGGCGGGCTCTGGAAACACCATATATTTT
TRBV4-3	.	TRBJ1-5	few	CASSLRGNQPQHF	TGCGCCAGCAGCCTTCGGGGCAATCAGCCCCAGCATTTT
TRBV4-3	.	TRBJ1-3	once	CASSQVQGNSGNTIYF	TGCGCCAGCAGCCAAGTCCAGGGGAACTCTGGAAACACCATATATTTT
TRBV28	.	TRBJ2-2	.	CASSLDSPYTGELFF	TGTGCCAGCAGTTTGGACAGCCCTTACACCGGGGAGCTGTTTTTT
TRBV7-8	.	TRBJ2-2	.	CASSLVGGRGGELFF	TGTGCCAGCAGCTTAGTGGGGGGACGAGGCGGGGAGCTGTTTTTT
TRBV5-4	.	TRBJ1-1	.	CASSFRTNTEAFF	TGTGCCAGCAGCTTCAGAACGAACACTGAAGCTTTCTTT
TRBV7-9	.	TRBJ1-4	.	CASSLEAGNEKLFF	TGTGCCAGCAGTCTGGAGGCCGGGAATGAAAAACTGTTTTTT
TRBV15	.	TRBJ2-5	.	CATSRDPGAETQYF	TGTGCCACCAGCAGAGATCCAGGGGCAGAGACCCAGTACTTC
TRBV7-2	.	TRBJ1-1	.	CASSQVGSTEAFF	TGTGCCAGCAGCCAGGTCGGCAGCACTGAAGCTTTCTTT
TRBV19	.	TRBJ1-5	.	CASSKGGAKSQHF	TGTGCCAGTAGTAAGGGGGGGGCGAAGTCCCAGCATTTT
TRBV29-1	TRBD2	TRBJ2-3	.	CSVGLAGVEDTQYF	TGCAGCGTCGGACTAGCGGGAGTGGAGGATACGCAGTATTTT
TRBV7-2	.	TRBJ2-3	.	CASSSVGGQYF	TGTGCCAGCAGCTCTGTAGGAGGGCAGTATTTT
TRBV5-1	TRBD1	TRBJ1-1	.	CASTGDRTVGAEAFF	TGCGCCAGCACAGGGGACAGGACTGTTGGGGCTGAAGCTTTCTTT
TRBV18	TRBD2	TRBJ2-5	once	CASSPRASGQETQYF	TGTGCCAGCTCACCAAGGGCTAGCGGGCAAGAGACCCAGTACTTC
TRBV19	TRBD1	TRBJ1-5	.	CASKLRPQGGHQPQHF	TGTGCCAGTAAGCTGCGTCCACAGGGGGGTCATCAGCCCCAGCATTTT
TRBV27	TRBD1	TRBJ2-1	.	CASSQYAPDRDLYNEQFF	TGTGCCAGCAGCCAATACGCTCCGGACAGGGACCTATACAATGAGCAGTTCTTC
TRBV7-8	.	TRBJ2-7	.	CASSYLNQGQGEQYF	TGTGCCAGCAGCTATCTCAACCAGGGGCAAGGGGAGCAGTACTTC
TRBV28	.	TRBJ1-1	.	CASSFTGNSKAFF	TGTGCCAGCAGTTTTACGGGGAACTCTAAAGCTTTCTTT
TRBV28	.	TRBJ1-2	.	CASSLIGARYGYTF	TGTGCCAGCAGTTTGATAGGGGCGAGGTATGGCTACACCTTC
TRBV21-1	.	TRBJ2-1	.	CASSKIALLAGNEQFF	TGTGCCAGCAGCAAAATCGCGTTACTAGCAGGCAATGAGCAGTTCTTC
TRBV20-1	TRBD2	TRBJ2-1	.	CSASYAGGYNEQFF	TGCAGTGCTAGTTATGCGGGAGGCTACAATGAGCAGTTCTTC
TRBV3-1/TRBV3-2	.	TRBJ2-1	.	CASGRQSYNEQFF	TGTGCCAGCGGGAGGCAGTCCTACAATGAGCAGTTCTTC
TRBV19	.	TRBJ1-4	.	CASTIPRRDSSNEKLFF	TGTGCCAGTACGATCCCACGCCGGGACTCCTCCAACGAAAAACTGTTTTTT
TRBV19	TRBD1	TRBJ1-5	.	CASTFDRDRGGNQPQHF	TGTGCCAGTACTTTCGACCGGGACAGGGGAGGCAATCAGCCCCAGCATTTT
TRBV25-1	TRBD1	TRBJ2-7	.	CASSGTGPYEQYF	TGTGCCAGCAGCGGGACAGGCCCCTACGAGCAGTACTTC
TRBV2	TRBD1	TRBJ2-5	once	CASSERGQGIQETQYF	TGTGCCAGCAGTGAAAGGGGACAGGGAATTCAAGAGACCCAGTACTTC
TRBV11-3	.	TRBJ1-6	.	CASSFTGQNSPLHF	TGTGCCAGCAGCTTTACCGGACAGAATTCACCCCTCCACTTT
TRBV30	.	TRBJ1-5	.	CAWSSDNNQPQHF	TGTGCCTGGAGTTCGGACAACAATCAGCCCCAGCATTTT
TRBV4-3	.	TRBJ2-3	.	CASSQDLSIAGDTQYF	TGCGCCAGCAGCCAAGATTTAAGCATCGCGGGAGATACGCAGTATTTT
TRBV5-4	.	TRBJ1-1	.	CASRNEQAREAFF	TGTGCCAGCAGAAACGAACAGGCTCGGGAAGCTTTCTTT
TRBV12-3/TRBV12-4	.	TRBJ2-7	.	CASSPGDEQYF	TGTGCCAGCAGCCCCGGGGACGAGCAGTACTTC
TRBV6-2/TRBV6-3	.	TRBJ2-7	once	CASSYSMGGLAENYEQYF	TGTGCCAGCAGTTACTCGATGGGGGGGCTAGCGGAGAATTACGAGCAGTACTTC
TRBV29-1	TRBD1	TRBJ2-7	few	CSVVRQGYYEQYF	TGCAGCGTTGTCCGACAGGGCTACTACGAGCAGTACTTC
TRBV11-3	TRBD2	TRBJ2-1	few	CASSLGTSLNEQFF	TGTGCCAGCAGCTTAGGGACTAGTTTAAATGAGCAGTTCTTC
TRBV30	.	TRBJ1-2	.	CAWSSGGDGYTF	TGTGCCTGGAGCAGCGGGGGGGATGGCTACACCTTC
TRBV15	.	TRBJ1-1	.	CATSPAGRNTEAFF	TGTGCCACCAGCCCCGCGGGGCGGAACACTGAAGCTTTCTTT
TRBV10-1	.	TRBJ1-1	.	CASSEDSNTEAFF	TGCGCCAGCAGTGAGGACAGTAACACTGAAGCTTTCTTT
TRBV12-3/TRBV12-4	.	TRBJ2-1	.	CASSPRRNEQFF	TGTGCCAGCAGTCCGCGGCGCAATGAGCAGTTCTTC
TRBV5-1	.	TRBJ1-1	.	CASSLDRDAEAFF	TGCGCCAGCAGCTTGGACAGGGACGCTGAAGCTTTCTTT
TRBV5-6	.	TRBJ2-5	.	CASSLGLGGLGETQYF	TGTGCCAGCAGCTTGGGCCTAGGAGGCTTAGGAGAGACCCAGTACTTC